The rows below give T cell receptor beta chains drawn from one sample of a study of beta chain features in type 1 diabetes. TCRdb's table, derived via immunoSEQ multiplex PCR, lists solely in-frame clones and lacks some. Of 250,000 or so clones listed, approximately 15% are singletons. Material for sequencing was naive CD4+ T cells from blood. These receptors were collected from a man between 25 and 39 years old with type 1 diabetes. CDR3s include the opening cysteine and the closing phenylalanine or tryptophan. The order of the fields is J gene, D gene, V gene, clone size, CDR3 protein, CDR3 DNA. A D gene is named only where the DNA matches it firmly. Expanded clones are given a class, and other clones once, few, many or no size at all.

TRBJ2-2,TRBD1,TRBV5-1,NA,CASSSNRGTTYTGELFF,TGCGCCAGCAGCAGTAACAGGGGTACCACCTACACCGGGGAGCTGTTTTTT
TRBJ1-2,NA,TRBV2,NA,CASTDSAGSGYTF,TGTGCCAGCACCGACAGCGCAGGGTCGGGCTACACCTTC
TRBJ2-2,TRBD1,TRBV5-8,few,CASSWGQSITGELFF,TGTGCCAGCAGCTGGGGACAGTCTATCACCGGGGAGCTGTTTTTT
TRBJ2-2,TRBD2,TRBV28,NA,CASKIGGGLSRNTGELFF,TGTGCCAGCAAAATTGGCGGGGGACTTTCTCGGAACACCGGGGAGCTGTTTTTT
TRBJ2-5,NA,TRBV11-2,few,CASSSFTDSLNNQETQYF,TGTGCCAGCAGCTCGTTTACGGACTCACTAAACAACCAAGAGACCCAGTACTTC
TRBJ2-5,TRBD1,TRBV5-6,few,CASSADRGESQYF,TGTGCCAGCAGCGCGGACAGGGGAGAGAGCCAGTACTTC
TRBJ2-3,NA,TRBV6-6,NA,CASSWEGTDTQYF,TGTGCCAGCAGTTGGGAGGGCACAGATACGCAGTATTTT
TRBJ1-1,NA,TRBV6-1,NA,CASSEREAGRRLNTEAFF,TGTGCCAGCAGTGAACGGGAGGCGGGTCGGCGGTTGAACACTGAAGCTTTCTTT
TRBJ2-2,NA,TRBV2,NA,CASSGDTGELFF,TGTGCCAGCAGCGGAGACACCGGGGAGCTGTTTTTT
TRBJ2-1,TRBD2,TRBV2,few,CASSVQIGEGEQFF,TGTGCCAGCAGTGTGCAGATTGGGGAGGGGGAGCAGTTCTTC
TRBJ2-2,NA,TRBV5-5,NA,CASSPRAGELFF,TGTGCCAGCAGCCCCCGGGCCGGGGAGCTGTTTTTT
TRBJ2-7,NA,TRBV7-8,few,CASSRTSEVHEQYF,TGTGCCAGCAGCCGGACATCGGAAGTCCACGAGCAGTACTTC
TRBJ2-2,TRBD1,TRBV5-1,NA,CASSSTLDRASTGELFF,TGCGCCAGCAGCTCCACATTGGACAGGGCTAGCACCGGGGAGCTGTTTTTT
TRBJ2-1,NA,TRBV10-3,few,CAISGSGNEQFF,TGTGCCATCAGTGGTAGTGGCAATGAGCAGTTCTTC
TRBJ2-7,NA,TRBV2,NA,CASRDDIYEQYF,TGTGCCAGCAGGGATGACATATACGAGCAGTACTTC
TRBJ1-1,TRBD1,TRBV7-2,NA,CASSTGGGTEAFF,TGTGCCAGCAGCACAGGGGGTGGGACTGAAGCTTTCTTT
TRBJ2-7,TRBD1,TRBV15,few,CATSSRDRLGEQYF,TGTGCCACCAGCAGCCGGGACAGGCTTGGCGAGCAGTACTTC
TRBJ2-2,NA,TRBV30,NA,CAWEGDGELFF,TGTGCCTGGGAGGGAGACGGGGAGCTGTTTTTT
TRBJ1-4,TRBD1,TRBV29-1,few,CSVSQGIDEKLFF,TGCAGCGTTTCACAGGGGATAGACGAAAAACTGTTTTTT